This is a list of T cell receptor beta chains from one sample in a study of spatial heterogeneity in lung cancer. TCRdb passed the 5' RACE reads through MiXCR, listing each CDR3 protein once. Among around 9,700 distinct CDR3 sequences, approximately 8.2% were seen once, and the ten largest hold roughly a quarter. Sequencing was performed on lung tumor tissue, taken at surgery. The receptors here all came from a male donor with early-stage non-small cell lung cancer. Each CDR3 is given with its conserved first and last residue. The D gene is left open where the match is weak. Clone size is stated in some rows and not others, as once, few, many or a class when expanded.

TRBJ1-1,many,TRBV5-5,-,CASSLERRAANTEAFF,TGTGCCAGCAGCTTGGAAAGGAGGGCAGCGAACACTGAAGCTTTCTTT
TRBJ2-7,many,TRBV20-1,-,CSARGDRAYSYEQYF,TGCAGTGCTAGAGGAGATAGGGCTTACTCCTACGAGCAGTACTTC
TRBJ1-1,-,TRBV12-3/TRBV12-4,-,CASSLGRTEAFF,TGTGCCAGCAGTTTAGGTAGGACTGAAGCTTTCTTT
TRBJ1-5,hyperexpanded,TRBV4-3,-,CASSQDLQGMNQPQHF,TGCGCCAGCAGCCAAGATTTGCAGGGTATGAATCAGCCCCAGCATTTT
TRBJ1-5,many,TRBV12-3/TRBV12-4,TRBD1,CASSYGTARNQPQHF,TGTGCCAGCAGTTACGGGACAGCCCGCAATCAGCCCCAGCATTTT
TRBJ2-2,many,TRBV12-3/TRBV12-4,TRBD2,CASNGLAGGAGELFF,TGTGCCAGCAACGGACTAGCGGGCGGAGCCGGGGAGCTGTTTTTT
TRBJ1-6,many,TRBV10-2,TRBD1,CASMTGLSYNSPLHF,TGCGCCAGCATGACAGGGCTCTCCTATAATTCACCCCTCCACTTT
TRBJ2-7,once,TRBV13,TRBD2,CAGSSWTSGRDYEQYF,TGTGCCGGCAGCTCTTGGACTAGCGGGAGGGACTACGAGCAGTACTTC
TRBJ2-3,many,TRBV6-2/TRBV6-3,TRBD2,CASGTSSTDTQYF,TGTGCCAGCGGGACTAGCAGCACAGATACGCAGTATTTT
TRBJ2-3,many,TRBV5-1,-,CASQLKDRTDTQYF,TGCGCCAGCCAGCTTAAAGATCGGACAGATACGCAGTATTTT
TRBJ2-7,few,TRBV5-1,-,CASSLTPPRSYEQYF,TGCGCCAGCAGCTTGACTCCCCCACGGTCCTACGAGCAGTACTTC
TRBJ2-3,-,TRBV20-1,-,CSARGPRGADTQYF,TGCAGTGCTAGAGGTCCTAGAGGGGCAGATACGCAGTATTTT
TRBJ2-5,many,TRBV12-3/TRBV12-4,TRBD2,CASSLGVAGGPAGETQYF,TGTGCCAGCAGTTTAGGGGTAGCGGGGGGCCCAGCGGGAGAGACCCAGTACTTC
TRBJ2-3,many,TRBV9,-,CASSVEWGRGTQYF,TGTGCCAGCAGCGTAGAATGGGGGAGAGGTACGCAGTATTTT
TRBJ2-7,many,TRBV20-1,-,CSAPLREQYF,TGCAGTGCTCCACTCCGGGAGCAGTACTTC